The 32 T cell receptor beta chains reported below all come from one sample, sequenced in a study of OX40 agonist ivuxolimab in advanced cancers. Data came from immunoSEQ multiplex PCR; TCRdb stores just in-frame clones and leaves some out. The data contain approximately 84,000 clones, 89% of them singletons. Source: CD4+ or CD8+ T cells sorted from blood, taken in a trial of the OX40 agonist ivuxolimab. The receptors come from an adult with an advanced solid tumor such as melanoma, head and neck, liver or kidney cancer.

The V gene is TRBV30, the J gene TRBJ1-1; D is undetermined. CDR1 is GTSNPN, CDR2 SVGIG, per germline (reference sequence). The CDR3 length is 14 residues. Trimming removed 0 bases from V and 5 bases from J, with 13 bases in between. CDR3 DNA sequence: TGTGCCTGGAGTGTACCCCCCCGCGGGACTGAAGCTTTCTTT. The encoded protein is CAWSVPPRGTEAFF. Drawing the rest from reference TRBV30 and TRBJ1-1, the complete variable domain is SQTIHQWPATLVQPVGSPLSLECTVEGTSNPNLYWYRQAAGRGLQLLFYSVGIGQISSEVPQNLSASRPQDRQFILSSKKLLLSDSGFYLCAWSVPPRGTEAFFGQGTRLTVV.

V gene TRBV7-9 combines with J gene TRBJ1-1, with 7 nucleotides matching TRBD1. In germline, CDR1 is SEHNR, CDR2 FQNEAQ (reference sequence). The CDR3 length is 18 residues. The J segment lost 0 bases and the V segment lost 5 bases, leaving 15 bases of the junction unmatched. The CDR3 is CASSPSLRDSPLNTEAFF. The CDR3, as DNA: TGTGCCAGCAGCCCAAGTTTGCGGGACAGCCCGTTGAACACTGAAGCTTTCTTT.

The CDR3 here is CASSLVGRENEQFF. CDR3 nucleotides: TGTGCCAGCAGCTTAGTGGGTCGCGAGAATGAGCAGTTCTTC. The V and J genes are TRBV11-2 and TRBJ2-1, with D unresolved. The germline V and J ends were trimmed by 1 base and 7 bases, with 11 bases remaining between them. The CDR3 consists of 14 residues. In germline, CDR1 is SGHAT, CDR2 FQNNGV.

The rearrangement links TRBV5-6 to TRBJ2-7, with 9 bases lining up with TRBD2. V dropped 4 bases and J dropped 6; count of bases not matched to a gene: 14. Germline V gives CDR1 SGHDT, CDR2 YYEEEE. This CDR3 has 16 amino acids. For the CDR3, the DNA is TGTGCCAGCAGCCCCCGGGTGGTAGCGGGAGCTTCCGAGCAGTACTTC. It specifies CASSPRVVAGASEQYF.

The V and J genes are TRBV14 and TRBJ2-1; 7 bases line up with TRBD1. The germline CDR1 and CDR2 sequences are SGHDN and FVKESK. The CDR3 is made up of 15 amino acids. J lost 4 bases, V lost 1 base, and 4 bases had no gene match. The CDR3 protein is CASSQGGQFYNEQFF. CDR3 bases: TGTGCCAGCAGCCAAGGGGGACAGTTTTACAATGAGCAGTTCTTC.

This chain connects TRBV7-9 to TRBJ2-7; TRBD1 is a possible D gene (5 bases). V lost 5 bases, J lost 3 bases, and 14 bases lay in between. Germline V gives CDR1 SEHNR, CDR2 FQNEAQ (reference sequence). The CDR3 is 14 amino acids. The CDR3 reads CASSPRTSHYEQYF. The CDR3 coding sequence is TGTGCCAGCAGCCCCCGGACAAGTCACTACGAGCAGTACTTC.

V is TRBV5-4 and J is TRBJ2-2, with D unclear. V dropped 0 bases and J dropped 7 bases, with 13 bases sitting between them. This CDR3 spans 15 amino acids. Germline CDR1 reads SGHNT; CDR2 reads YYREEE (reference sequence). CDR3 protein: CASSLAGSSYGELFF. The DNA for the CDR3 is TGTGCCAGCAGCTTGGCCGGCAGTTCTTACGGGGAGCTGTTTTTT.

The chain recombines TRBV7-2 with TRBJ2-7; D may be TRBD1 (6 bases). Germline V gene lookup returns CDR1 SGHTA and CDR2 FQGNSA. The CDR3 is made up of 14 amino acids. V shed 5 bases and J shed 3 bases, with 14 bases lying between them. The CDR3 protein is CASSPSRGSYEQYF. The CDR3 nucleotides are TGTGCCAGCAGCCCCAGCAGGGGCAGCTACGAGCAGTACTTC.

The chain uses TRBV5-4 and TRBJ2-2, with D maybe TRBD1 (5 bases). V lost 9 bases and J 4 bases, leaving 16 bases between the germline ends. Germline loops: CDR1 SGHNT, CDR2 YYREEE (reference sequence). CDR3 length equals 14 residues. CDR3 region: CAIRPGLITGELFF. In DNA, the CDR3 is TGTGCCATCAGGCCAGGGTTGATCACCGGGGAGCTGTTTTTT.

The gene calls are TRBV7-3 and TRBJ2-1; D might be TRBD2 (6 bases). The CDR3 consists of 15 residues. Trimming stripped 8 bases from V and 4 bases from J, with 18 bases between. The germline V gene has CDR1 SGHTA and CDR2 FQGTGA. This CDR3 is CASGLGRGGYNEQFF. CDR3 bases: TGTGCCAGCGGACTCGGGCGGGGCGGTTACAATGAGCAGTTCTTC.

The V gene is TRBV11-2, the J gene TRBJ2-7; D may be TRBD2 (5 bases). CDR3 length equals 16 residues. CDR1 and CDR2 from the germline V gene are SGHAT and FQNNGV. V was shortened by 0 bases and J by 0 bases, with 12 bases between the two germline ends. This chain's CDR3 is CASSLDRRSYSYEQYF. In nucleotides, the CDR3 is TGTGCCAGCAGCTTAGATCGGAGGAGCTACTCCTACGAGCAGTACTTC.

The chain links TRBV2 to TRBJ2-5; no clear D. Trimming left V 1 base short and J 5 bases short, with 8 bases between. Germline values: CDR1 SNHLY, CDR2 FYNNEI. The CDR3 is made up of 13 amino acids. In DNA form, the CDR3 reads TGTGCCAGCAGTGAAGACCTGTCGGAGACCCAGTACTTC. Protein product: CASSEDLSETQYF. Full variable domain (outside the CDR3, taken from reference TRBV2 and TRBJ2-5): EPEVTQTPSHQVTQMGQEVILRCVPISNHLYFYWYRQILGQKVEFLVSFYNNEISEKSEIFDDQFSVERPDGSNFTLKIRSTKLEDSAMYFCASSEDLSETQYFGPGTRLLVL.

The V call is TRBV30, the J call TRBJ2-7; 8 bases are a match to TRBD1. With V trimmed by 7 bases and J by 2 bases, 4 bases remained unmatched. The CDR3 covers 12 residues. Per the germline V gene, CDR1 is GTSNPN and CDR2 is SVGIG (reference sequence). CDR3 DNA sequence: TGTGCCTTCGGACAGGGTCCCTACGAGCAGTACTTC. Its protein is CAFGQGPYEQYF.

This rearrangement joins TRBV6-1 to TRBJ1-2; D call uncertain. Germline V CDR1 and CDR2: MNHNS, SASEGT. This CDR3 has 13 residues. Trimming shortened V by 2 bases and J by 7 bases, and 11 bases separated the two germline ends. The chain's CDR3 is CASSENPGRGYTF. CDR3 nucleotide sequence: TGTGCCAGCAGTGAAAACCCCGGGCGTGGCTACACCTTC.

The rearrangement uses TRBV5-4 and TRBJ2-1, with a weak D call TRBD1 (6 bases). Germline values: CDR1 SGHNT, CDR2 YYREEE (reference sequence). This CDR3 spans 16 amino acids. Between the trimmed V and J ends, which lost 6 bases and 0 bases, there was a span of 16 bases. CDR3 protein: CASTSGAGNSYNEQFF. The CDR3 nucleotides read TGTGCCAGCACTTCAGGGGCGGGCAACTCCTACAATGAGCAGTTCTTC.

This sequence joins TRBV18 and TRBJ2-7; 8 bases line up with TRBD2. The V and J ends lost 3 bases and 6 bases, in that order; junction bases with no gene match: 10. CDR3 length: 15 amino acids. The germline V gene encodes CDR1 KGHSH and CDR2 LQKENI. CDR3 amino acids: CASSPKSGGYSEQYF. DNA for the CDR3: TGTGCCAGCTCACCGAAGAGCGGGGGTTACTCCGAGCAGTACTTC.

For the CDR3, the DNA is TGCGCCAGCAGCTTGGGGGACATTCACTCAGCTAACTATGGCTACACCTTC. Amino acid sequence: CASSLGDIHSANYGYTF. The chain carries TRBV5-1 and TRBJ1-2; tentative D call: TRBD1 (6 bases). Trimming took 0 bases from V and 0 from J, leaving 15 bases between them. The germline V gene has CDR1 SGHRS and CDR2 YFSETQ. This CDR3 is built from 17 residues.

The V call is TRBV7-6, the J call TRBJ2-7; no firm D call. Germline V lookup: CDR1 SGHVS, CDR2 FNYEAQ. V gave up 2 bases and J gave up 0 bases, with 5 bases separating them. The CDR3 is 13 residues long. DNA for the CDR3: TGTGCCAGCAGCTTACCAAGCTCCTACGAGCAGTACTTC. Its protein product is CASSLPSSYEQYF.

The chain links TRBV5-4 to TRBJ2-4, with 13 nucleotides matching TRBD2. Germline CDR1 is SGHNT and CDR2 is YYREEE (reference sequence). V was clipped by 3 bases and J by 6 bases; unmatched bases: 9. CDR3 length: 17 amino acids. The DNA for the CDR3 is TGTGCCAGCAGCTCAGAGACTAGCGGGGGGAGGAGAAACATTCAGTACTTC. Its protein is CASSSETSGGRRNIQYF.

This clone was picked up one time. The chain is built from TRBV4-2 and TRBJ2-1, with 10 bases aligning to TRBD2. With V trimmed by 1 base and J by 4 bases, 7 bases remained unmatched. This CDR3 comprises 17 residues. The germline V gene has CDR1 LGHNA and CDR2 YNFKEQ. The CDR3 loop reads CASSQGNSGGSYNEQFF. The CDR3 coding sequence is TGTGCCAGCAGCCAAGGGAATAGCGGGGGGTCGTACAATGAGCAGTTCTTC.

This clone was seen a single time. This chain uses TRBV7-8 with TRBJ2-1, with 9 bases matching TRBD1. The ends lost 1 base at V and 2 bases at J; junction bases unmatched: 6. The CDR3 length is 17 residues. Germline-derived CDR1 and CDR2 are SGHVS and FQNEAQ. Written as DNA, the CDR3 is TGTGCCAGCAGCTTAGGCAGGACAGGGGCACCCTACAATGAGCAGTTCTTC. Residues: CASSLGRTGAPYNEQFF.

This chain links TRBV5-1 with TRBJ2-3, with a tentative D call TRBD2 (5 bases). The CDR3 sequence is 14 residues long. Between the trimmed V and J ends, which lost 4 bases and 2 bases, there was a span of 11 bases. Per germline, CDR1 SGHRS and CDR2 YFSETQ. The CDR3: CASSPGSATDTQYF. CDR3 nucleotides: TGCGCCAGCAGCCCGGGGTCCGCCACAGATACGCAGTATTTT.

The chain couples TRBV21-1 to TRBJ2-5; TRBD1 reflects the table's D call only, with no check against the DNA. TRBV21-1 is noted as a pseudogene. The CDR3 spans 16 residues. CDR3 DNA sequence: TGTGCCAGCTCCGAAGTTAGGACAGAACAAGAAGAGACCCAGTACTTC. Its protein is CASSEVRTEQEETQYF.

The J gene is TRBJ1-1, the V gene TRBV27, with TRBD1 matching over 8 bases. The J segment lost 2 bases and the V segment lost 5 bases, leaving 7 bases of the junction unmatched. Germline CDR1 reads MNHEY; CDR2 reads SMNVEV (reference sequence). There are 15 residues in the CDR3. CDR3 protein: CASSPGQGFNTEAFF. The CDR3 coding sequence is TGTGCCAGCAGTCCAGGACAGGGCTTCAACACTGAAGCTTTCTTT.

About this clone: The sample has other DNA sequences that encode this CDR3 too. This CDR3 is CASSLRQGGGYTF. CDR3 DNA: TGTGCCAGCAGTTTACGGCAGGGAGGTGGCTACACCTTC. The J gene is TRBJ1-2, the V gene TRBV27; possibly TRBD1 for D (5 bases). This CDR3 has 13 amino acids. Trimming removed 2 bases from V and 7 bases from J, with 11 bases in between. Per the germline V gene, CDR1 is MNHEY and CDR2 is SMNVEV (reference sequence).

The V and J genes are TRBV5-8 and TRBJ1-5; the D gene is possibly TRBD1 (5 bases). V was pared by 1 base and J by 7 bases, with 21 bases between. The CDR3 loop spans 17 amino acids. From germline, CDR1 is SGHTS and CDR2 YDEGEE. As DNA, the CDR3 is TGTGCCAGCAGCTTGTTATTTGGGGGGAAACGAAACCAGCCCCAGCATTTT. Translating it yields CASSLLFGGKRNQPQHF.

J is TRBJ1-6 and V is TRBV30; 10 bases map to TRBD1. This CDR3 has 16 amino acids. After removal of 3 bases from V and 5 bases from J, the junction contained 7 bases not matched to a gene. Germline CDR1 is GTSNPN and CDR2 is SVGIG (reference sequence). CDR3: CAWSPDRGGNNSPLHF. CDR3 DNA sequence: TGTGCCTGGAGCCCGGACAGGGGGGGAAATAATTCACCCCTCCACTTT.

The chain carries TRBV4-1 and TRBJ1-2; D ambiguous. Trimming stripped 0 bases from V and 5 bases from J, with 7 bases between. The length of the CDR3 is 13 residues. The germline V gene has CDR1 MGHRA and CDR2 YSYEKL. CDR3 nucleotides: TGCGCCAGCAGCCAAGAGGGCAGTTATGGCTACACCTTC. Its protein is CASSQEGSYGYTF.

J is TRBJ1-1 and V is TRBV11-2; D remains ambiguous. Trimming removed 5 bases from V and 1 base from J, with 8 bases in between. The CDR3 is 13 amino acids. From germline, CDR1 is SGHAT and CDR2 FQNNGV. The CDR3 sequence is CASSRRGNTEAFF. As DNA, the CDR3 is TGTGCCAGCAGCCGCCGGGGGAACACTGAAGCTTTCTTT.

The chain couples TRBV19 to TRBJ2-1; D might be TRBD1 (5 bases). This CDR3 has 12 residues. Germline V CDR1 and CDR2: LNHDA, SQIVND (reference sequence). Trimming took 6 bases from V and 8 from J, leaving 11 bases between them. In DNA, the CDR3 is TGTGCCAGTAGCCCATGGGGCGATGAGCAGTTCTTC. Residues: CASSPWGDEQFF.

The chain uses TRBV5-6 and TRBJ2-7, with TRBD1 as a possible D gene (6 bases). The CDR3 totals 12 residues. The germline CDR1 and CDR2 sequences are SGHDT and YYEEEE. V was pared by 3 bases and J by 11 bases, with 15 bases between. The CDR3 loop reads CASSYRGRGEYF. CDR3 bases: TGTGCCAGCAGCTACAGAGGCAGGGGCGAGTACTTC.

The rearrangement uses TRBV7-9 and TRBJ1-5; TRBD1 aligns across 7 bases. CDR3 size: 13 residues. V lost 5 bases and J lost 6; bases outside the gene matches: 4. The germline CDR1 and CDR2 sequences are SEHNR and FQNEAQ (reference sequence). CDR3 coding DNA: TGTGCCAGCAGCAGGGGACAGACTCAGCCCCAGCATTTT. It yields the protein CASSRGQTQPQHF.